This entry lists 26 T cell receptor beta chains sequenced from one sample in a study of CD8+ T cells in alopecia areata. After isolation, RNA underwent reverse transcription to generate cDNA as the sequencing template. The data were produced by immunoSEQ multiplex PCR, yet TCRdb's version contains in-frame clones alone and is incomplete. The table lists roughly 120,000 clones, with no singletons. Sequencing was performed on lesional skin. These TCRs come from a C3H/HeJ mouse with alopecia areata. As its MHC haplotype, the strain has H2-k.

This clone was recorded a few times. Genes here carry mouse names. The missing CDR3 end, 4 residues past where the read stops, is filled in from the germline J gene. The chain joins TRBV13-3 to TRBJ2-4; 8 bases are a match to TRBD2. Germline V CDR1 and CDR2: NNHDY, SYVADS. The length of the CDR3 is 16 residues. With 5 bases clipped from V and 3 bases from J, the junction kept 11 bases outside the gene matches. CDR3 bases read: TGTGCCAGCAGAGAAGGCTGGGGGGAGTCCCAAAAC. Its translation: CASREGWGESQN. The whole CDR3 protein is CASREGWGESQNTLYF.

There are a few counts of this clone. The germline and genes are mouse ones. The observed sequence ends 4 residues before the CDR3 terminus, with the missing tail filled in from the germline J gene. The gene calls are TRBV19 and TRBJ1-1; 7 bases are a match to TRBD1. V was clipped by 1 base and J by 3 bases; unmatched bases: 3. The V gene's germline CDR1 is FNHDT and CDR2 SITEND (reference sequence). This CDR3 spans 14 amino acids. The part of the CDR3 DNA that was read is TGTGCCAGCAGTATAAAGGGGGCGCACACA. Translated: CASSIKGAHT. The CDR3 in its entirety is CASSIKGAHTEVFF.

Of note for this clone: Germline and genes: mouse. The CDR3 end falls 4 residues outside the read, so it is completed with the germline J gene. J is TRBJ2-5 and V is TRBV5, with 8 bases aligning to TRBD1. The V and J ends lost 4 bases and 0 bases, in that order; junction bases with no gene match: 3. Germline lookup yields CDR1 LGHNA and CDR2 YNLKQL (reference sequence). The CDR3 consists of 15 residues. CDR3: CASSPDRGNQDTQYF. Partial CDR3 DNA: TGTGCCAGCAGCCCTGACAGGGGTAACCAAGAC.

This clone was seen repeatedly, ten times or more. The gene names given are mouse names. CDR3 protein: CASSDGTGVNYAEQFF. The sequenced part of the CDR3 DNA is TGTGCCAGCAGTGATGGGACTGGGGTTAACTATGCT. The rearrangement joins TRBV13-3 to TRBJ2-1; 9 bases align to TRBD2. Read coverage stops 4 residues before the CDR3 terminus; the germline J gene supplies the remainder. Germline trimming cut 0 bases from V and 0 bases from J; bases unmatched to any gene: 1. The CDR3 runs 16 residues. The germline V gene has CDR1 NNHDY and CDR2 SYVADS.

Comments on this clone: All gene names here are mouse names. The CDR3 DNA, read in part, is TGTGCCAGCAGTCCCCTGACTGGGCCCTATGCT. This sequence encodes CASSPLTGPYA. The complete CDR3 reads CASSPLTGPYAEQFF. V and J are TRBV19 and TRBJ2-1, with 7 bases identical to TRBD2. From the germline J gene comes the end of the CDR3, since the read stops 4 residues before it. Germline CDR1 and CDR2: FNHDT and SITEND (reference sequence). The CDR3 is made up of 15 amino acids. With 4 bases clipped from V and 3 bases from J, the junction kept 7 bases outside the gene matches.

This clone has ten or more counts. Gene names and germline match the mouse. The read terminates 4 residues before the CDR3 end, so the remaining end is supplied by the germline J gene. The chain links TRBV13-3 to TRBJ2-1; 12 bases fit TRBD2. This CDR3 region has 15 residues. Germline loops: CDR1 NNHDY, CDR2 SYVADS. The CDR3 loop reads CASRDWGGARAEQFF. CDR3 DNA, as far as it was read: TGTGCCAGCAGAGACTGGGGGGGCGCGAGGGCT.

This clone was counted a few times. Germline and genes here are mouse. The CDR3 extends 4 residues past the end of the read, so its final part is completed from the germline J gene. This chain links TRBV14 with TRBJ1-1; 10 nucleotides align to TRBD1. The CDR3 is 14 amino acids. Germline CDR1 reads SGHDT; CDR2 reads FRDEAV. Losses at the gene ends were 6 bases for V and 4 bases for J; bases not matched to a gene: 6. CDR3 region: CASTPGQGTTEVFF. The sequenced part of the CDR3 DNA is TGTGCCAGCACTCCGGGACAGGGGACCACA. The full variable domain, completed using reference TRBV14 and TRBJ1-1, is EAGVTQSPRYAVLQEGQAVSFWCDPISGHDTLYWYQQPRDQGPQLLVYFRDEAVIDNSQLPSDRFSAVRPKGTNSTLKIQSAKQGDTATYLCASTPGQGTTEVFFGKGTRLTVV.

In this sample, this clone turned up a few times. Gene labels here are mouse ones. The read ends 4 residues before the CDR3 terminus; that terminus is restored from the germline J gene. The chain carries TRBV19 and TRBJ2-7; D possibly corresponds to TRBD2 (6 bases). CDR3 length: 13 amino acids. Germline CDR1 FNHDT, CDR2 SITEND (reference sequence). CDR3 DNA, as far as it was read: TGTGCCAGCAGTACCCTGGGGCTGTAT. Its protein product is CASSTLGLY. In full, the CDR3 reads CASSTLGLYEQYF.

As to this clone: Gene names denote mouse genes. The read is 4 residues too short to cover the CDR3 end, so that end is filled in from the germline J gene. The chain is built from TRBV13-2 and TRBJ2-7; D ambiguous. V was trimmed by 4 bases and J by 3 bases, leaving 5 bases between them. This CDR3 has 11 amino acids. Per germline, CDR1 NNHNN and CDR2 SYGAGS (reference sequence). Incomplete CDR3 DNA: TGTGCCAGCGGTCCCATCTAT. Its protein is CASGPIY. The CDR3, in full, reads CASGPIYEQYF.

Comment on this clone: Gene names and germline match the mouse. The sequence runs out 4 residues before the end of the CDR3; the remainder is reconstructed from the germline J gene. The chain is built from TRBV13-3 and TRBJ1-2; D call uncertain. The CDR3 spans 13 residues. V gave up 3 bases and J gave up 0 bases, with 6 bases separating them. CDR1 NNHDY and CDR2 SYVADS come from the germline V gene. CDR3 residues: CASSAQSNSDYTF. The sequenced CDR3 bases are TGTGCCAGCAGTGCCCAGTCAAACTCC.

In its sample, this clone was seen a few times. Here the gene names and germline are mouse. The CDR3: CASSDPRDRGDAEQFF. CDR3 DNA (partial): TGTGCCAGCAGTGATCCTCGGGACAGGGGAGATGCT. This chain connects TRBV13-3 to TRBJ2-1; 10 bases align to TRBD1. Sequencing ends 4 residues short of the CDR3 end; the germline J gene provides the rest. Germline-derived CDR1 and CDR2 are NNHDY and SYVADS. Trimming at V came to 1 base and at J to 5 bases, leaving 6 bases not matched to a gene. The CDR3 covers 16 residues.

This clone was counted only a few times. Mouse names are used for the genes. The observed sequence ends 4 residues before the CDR3 terminus, with the missing tail filled in from the germline J gene. The chain recombines TRBV13-3 with TRBJ2-3, with 13 bases matching TRBD2. Trimming took 0 bases from V and 4 from J; bases not matched to a gene: 2. The CDR3 is 16 amino acids. CDR1 is NNHDY, CDR2 SYVADS, per germline. The part of the CDR3 DNA that was read is TGTGCCAGCAGTGATGCAGGACTGGGGGGGCCAGAA. Translated: CASSDAGLGGPE. The whole CDR3 protein is CASSDAGLGGPETLYF.

About this clone itself: Gene and germline names: mouse. The read stops 4 residues short of the end of the CDR3; the missing end is completed from the germline J gene. V gene TRBV13-3 combines with J gene TRBJ2-2, with D possibly matching TRBD1 (6 bases). The CDR3 totals 11 residues. CDR1 is NNHDY, CDR2 SYVADS, per germline. CDR3 amino acids: CASNQGGQLYF. The sequenced part of the CDR3 DNA is TGTGCCAGCAACCAGGGGGGG.

This clone was detected a few times. Genes here carry mouse names. The read ends 4 residues shy of where the CDR3 ends; the end is completed using the germline J gene. V is TRBV13-1 and J is TRBJ2-5, with a possible D match to TRBD2 (5 bases). Germline CDR1 is NSHNY and CDR2 is SYGAGN. Trimming left V 2 bases short and J 2 bases short, with 6 bases between. The CDR3 consists of 13 residues. Here the CDR3 reads CASSDLGQDTQYF. The sequenced part of the CDR3 DNA is TGTGCCAGCAGTGACCTGGGCCAAGAC.

This clone has at least ten counts. Genes here carry mouse names. With the read ending 4 residues before the CDR3 end, the germline J gene is used to fill in that end. The V and J genes are TRBV5 and TRBJ1-1, with D unresolved. V was pared by 0 bases and J by 0 bases, with 5 bases between. The CDR3 runs to 14 residues. Looked up from germline, CDR1 is LGHNA and CDR2 is YNLKQL (reference sequence). CDR3 residues: CASSQDPANTEVFF. The DNA read from the CDR3 is TGTGCCAGCAGCCAAGATCCTGCAAACACA.

This clone was recorded a few times. The gene symbols are mouse symbols. The DNA ends 4 residues before the CDR3 does, and the rest of the CDR3 is filled in from the germline J gene. The V gene is TRBV19, the J gene TRBJ2-1; no firm D call. The V end was cut by 2 bases, the J end by 6 bases, with 9 bases between. CDR1 is FNHDT, CDR2 SITEND, per germline (reference sequence). The CDR3 sequence is 13 residues long. The CDR3 loop reads CASSMRVGAEQFF. Partial CDR3 DNA: TGTGCCAGCAGTATGAGGGTTGGTGCT.

This clone was observed many times. Gene names and germline match the mouse. With the read ending 4 residues before the CDR3 end, the germline J gene is used to fill in that end. This sequence joins TRBV1 and TRBJ2-1; TRBD1 aligns across 10 bases. Germline CDR1 is NSQYPW and CDR2 is LRSPGD (reference sequence). The CDR3 is 14 residues long. After removal of 4 bases from V and 5 bases from J, the junction contained 2 bases not matched to a gene. CDR3 DNA, as far as it was read: TGCACCTGCAGTGGACAGGGGGCGGATGCT. The encoded protein is CTCSGQGADA. The whole CDR3 region reads CTCSGQGADAEQFF.

There are a few counts of this clone. Gene names follow the mouse nomenclature. Read sequence stops 4 residues before the CDR3 end, and the germline J gene provides the missing end. The sample carries other DNA sequences with the same CDR3. The rearrangement uses TRBV13-3 and TRBJ2-1, with 13 bases that match TRBD2. This CDR3 has 16 amino acids. The germline V gene encodes CDR1 NNHDY and CDR2 SYVADS. V shed 2 bases and J 6 bases; nucleotides not matched to a gene: 5. CDR3 in amino acids: CASSERTGGALAEQFF. The part of the CDR3 DNA that was read is TGTGCCAGCAGTGAAAGGACTGGGGGGGCGCTTGCT.

This clone was seen only a few times. Translating the DNA gives a protein that differs from the TCRdb entry at residue 9; the protein shown here is that DNA translation. Mouse names are used for the genes. The read finishes 3 residues shy of the CDR3 end, and the germline J gene is used to complete it. V is TRBV19 and J is TRBJ1-3, with no clear D. Trimming took 5 bases from V and 4 from J, leaving 7 bases between them. The germline V gene has CDR1 FNHDT and CDR2 SITEND (reference sequence). This CDR3 spans 12 amino acids. The part of the CDR3 DNA that was read is TGTGCCAGCAGCCCTGGGGGAAATACG. As protein: CASSPGGNT. The whole CDR3 protein is CASSPGGNTLYF.

This clone appeared a few times. Gene names and germline match the mouse. Read sequence stops 4 residues before the CDR3 end, and the germline J gene provides the missing end. The chain is built from TRBV13-3 and TRBJ1-4, with 9 bases lining up with TRBD1. CDR1 is NNHDY and CDR2 is SYVADS in the germline V gene. The CDR3 loop spans 14 amino acids. This CDR3 is CASSGTGVVERLFF. The sequenced part of the CDR3 DNA is TGTGCCAGCAGTGGGACAGGGGTTGTCGAA.

This clone has only a few counts. The gene names here belong to mouse. From the germline J gene comes the end of the CDR3, since the read stops 4 residues before it. The V gene is TRBV13-2, the J gene TRBJ1-1, with TRBD1 identical over 12 bases. Germline V gives CDR1 NNHNN, CDR2 SYGAGS (reference sequence). The CDR3 runs to 16 residues. The CDR3 loop is CASGDFGTGGATEVFF. The sequenced part of the CDR3 DNA is TGTGCCAGCGGTGATTTTGGGACAGGGGGCGCAACA.

About this clone: All gene names here are mouse names. The read ends 4 residues shy of where the CDR3 ends; the end is completed using the germline J gene. The V gene is TRBV13-1, the J gene TRBJ2-7; 7 bases are a match to TRBD1. CDR3 length: 13 residues. CDR1 is NSHNY, CDR2 SYGAGN, per germline. The ends lost 2 bases at V and 3 bases at J; junction bases unmatched: 2. The CDR3 here is CASSEDRVYEQYF. The sequenced CDR3 bases are TGTGCCAGCAGTGAAGACAGGGTCTAT.

This clone has more than one count but fewer than ten. A much larger clone differs from this one at a single base, so this may be a read error. Mouse gene names apply. The read gets to within 4 residues of the CDR3 end, and the germline J gene fills in the rest. The J gene is TRBJ2-4, the V gene TRBV19; D remains ambiguous. The V end lost 5 bases, the J end lost 0 bases, and 7 bases lay between the germline ends. The CDR3 sequence is 13 residues long. CDR1 FNHDT and CDR2 SITEND come from the germline V gene (reference sequence). CDR3 amino acids: CASRTPSQNTLYF. The DNA read from the CDR3 is TGTGCCAGCAGGACACCTAGTCAAAAC.

This clone was observed a handful of times. The genes and germline here are from mouse. The sequenced part of the CDR3 DNA is TGTGCCAGCAGTGGGCCCCCGGGGGGGCATAGTGCAGAA. Translated, it gives CASSGPPGGHSAE. The whole CDR3 reads CASSGPPGGHSAETLYF. The chain recombines TRBV13-1 with TRBJ2-3; 8 bases match TRBD2. The sequenced fragment ends 4 residues before the CDR3 boundary, so the rest is inferred from the germline J gene. This CDR3 comprises 17 residues. Trimming took 3 bases from V and 0 from J; bases not matched to a gene: 9. CDR1 NSHNY and CDR2 SYGAGN come from the germline V gene.

This clone occurred a few times. At residue 10, TCRdb's protein disagrees with the DNA translation; the protein shown here derives from the DNA. The genes are named according to mouse. The CDR3 end is not reached by the read, which stops 3 residues before it; the germline J gene fills it in. This chain joins TRBV13-3 and TRBJ1-6; 7 positions agree with TRBD1. TRBJ1-6 is treated as an ORF (open reading frame) with a function not yet certain. This CDR3 is built from 13 residues. CDR1 and CDR2 from the germline V gene are NNHDY and SYVADS. V trimming: 9 bases; J trimming: 6 bases; junction bases outside the gene matches: 6. Partial CDR3 DNA: TGTGCCATCCGGGACAGAACTAATTCGCCC. The encoded protein is CAIRDRTNSP. The complete CDR3 sequence is CAIRDRTNSPLYF.

About this clone itself: Gene and germline names: mouse. The DNA ends 4 residues before the CDR3 does, and the rest of the CDR3 is filled in from the germline J gene. The chain carries TRBV13-1 and TRBJ2-2; D perhaps matches TRBD1 (7 bases). V was trimmed by 7 bases and J by 1 base, leaving 11 bases between them. Germline CDR1 NSHNY, CDR2 SYGAGN. CDR3 size: 14 residues. CDR3 protein: CASHQGGNTGQLYF. The part of the CDR3 DNA that was read is TGTGCCAGCCACCAGGGGGGAAACACCGGG.